These 31 T cell receptor beta chains were all obtained from the same sample, sequenced in a study of control samples from healthy donors and cancer patients. Measured with immunoSEQ multiplex PCR; TCRdb has only the in-frame clones, and not every one. The table shows fewer than 500,000 clones, with 80% to 95% occurring only once. The sample consisted of PBMCs. All receptors derive from a man in his forties with head and neck cancer.

The chain joins TRBV2 to TRBJ1-5, with a possible D match to TRBD1 (6 bases). Germline CDR1 and CDR2: SNHLY and FYNNEI. V shed 6 bases and J shed 4 bases, with 16 bases lying between them. This CDR3 has 15 residues. This CDR3 reads CASSAGTTRNQPQHF. CDR3 nucleotide sequence: TGTGCCAGCAGCGCCGGGACAACGAGGAATCAGCCCCAGCATTTT.

The rearrangement joins TRBV6-5 to TRBJ2-3; 8 bases line up with TRBD2. The germline gives CDR1 MNHEY, CDR2 SVGAGI. There are 12 residues in the CDR3. Germline trimming cut 6 bases from V and 10 bases from J; bases unmatched to any gene: 6. CDR3 bases: TGTGCCAGCAGGGGCGGGGGGCGCCCGCAGTATTTT. Its translation: CASRGGGRPQYF.

The V and J genes are TRBV27 and TRBJ2-5, with no clear D. The CDR3 extends over 16 amino acids. Germline V CDR1 and CDR2: MNHEY, SMNVEV (reference sequence). The V end lost 8 bases, the J end lost 2 bases, and 21 bases lay between the germline ends. As DNA, the CDR3 is TGTGCCAGCCCTTCCAGGATCCCCTCCATACAAGAGACCCAGTACTTC. It codes for CASPSRIPSIQETQYF.

This chain connects TRBV27 to TRBJ2-6; D unclear. The CDR3 has 13 residues. V shed 5 bases and J shed 3 bases, with 5 bases lying between them. The germline V gene encodes CDR1 MNHEY and CDR2 SMNVEV (reference sequence). CDR3 residues: CASSRNGANVLTF. For the CDR3, the DNA is TGTGCCAGCAGTAGAAATGGGGCCAACGTCCTGACTTTC.

The chain carries TRBV25-1 and TRBJ1-1; TRBD1 aligns across 9 bases. There are 18 residues in the CDR3. Germline lookup yields CDR1 MGHDK and CDR2 SYGVNS. After removal of 2 bases from V and 3 bases from J, the junction contained 13 bases not matched to a gene. CDR3 sequence: CASSEGGTGLFLYTEAFF. The CDR3 DNA is TGTGCCAGCAGTGAAGGGGGGACAGGGTTATTCCTGTACACTGAAGCTTTCTTT.

This chain uses TRBV19 with TRBJ1-1; D unresolved. The CDR3 spans 12 residues. V gave up 5 bases and J gave up 3 bases, with 7 bases separating them. In germline, CDR1 is LNHDA, CDR2 SQIVND (reference sequence). The CDR3 DNA sequence: TGTGCCAGTAGTCTTGGGTACACTGAAGCTTTCTTT. This translates into CASSLGYTEAFF.

The chain carries TRBV5-1 and TRBJ1-6; D unresolved. CDR3 length: 13 amino acids. Trimming stripped 0 bases from V and 7 bases from J, with 5 bases between. Germline CDR1 and CDR2: SGHRS and YFSETQ. This CDR3 is CASSLDSNSPLHF. CDR3 bases: TGCGCCAGCAGCTTGGACAGCAATTCACCCCTCCACTTT.

The chain recombines TRBV2 with TRBJ2-2, with 8 bases matching TRBD2. Germline CDR1 SNHLY, CDR2 FYNNEI. J gave up 5 bases and V 6 bases, and 5 bases lay outside the gene matches. CDR3 length: 14 amino acids. CDR3 amino acids: CASRDRGGTGELFF. As DNA, the CDR3 is TGTGCCAGCAGGGACCGCGGGGGGACCGGGGAGCTGTTTTTT. Combining the CDR3 with reference TRBV2 and TRBJ2-2 gives the whole variable domain EPEVTQTPSHQVTQMGQEVILRCVPISNHLYFYWYRQILGQKVEFLVSFYNNEISEKSEIFDDQFSVERPDGSNFTLKIRSTKLEDSAMYFCASRDRGGTGELFFGEGSRLTVL.

The chain is built from TRBV7-2 and TRBJ1-5; D not certain. Germline V lookup: CDR1 SGHTA, CDR2 FQGNSA. This CDR3 comprises 12 residues. The ends were cut back, 3 bases at V and 3 bases at J, with 3 bases in the middle. The CDR3 region has the DNA TGTGCCAGCAGCTTCCCCAATCAGCCCCAGCATTTT. It yields the protein CASSFPNQPQHF.

Worth noting for this clone: The junction and the germline gene differ at one end; a read error may be behind it. V usage is TRBV30 and J usage is TRBJ2-4, with 8 bases lining up with TRBD2. The CDR3 length is 13 residues. From germline, CDR1 is GTSNPN and CDR2 SVGIG (reference sequence). The CDR3 nucleotides are TGTGCCTGGAGTGTAGCGGCGGGAGGAAGAAGTGGATTC. Residues: CAWSVAAGGRSGF.

The chain joins TRBV13 to TRBJ2-3; no definite D call. The germline CDR1 and CDR2 sequences are PRHDT and FYEKMQ (reference sequence). The CDR3 spans 17 residues. The V end was cut by 1 base, the J end by 5 bases, with 19 bases between. DNA for the CDR3: TGTGCCAGCAGCTTAGAGGCTCACCTCCCTGGTGGAGATACGCAGTATTTT. It specifies CASSLEAHLPGGDTQYF.

This clone appeared once. This chain joins TRBV6-5 and TRBJ2-1, with D possibly being TRBD1 (6 bases). The germline V and J ends were trimmed by 10 bases and 0 bases, with 16 bases remaining between them. Germline values: CDR1 MNHEY, CDR2 SVGAGI. The CDR3 length is 15 residues. DNA for the CDR3: TGTGCCACCATAAAGGACAGCCGCTCCTACAATGAGCAGTTCTTC. Protein sequence: CATIKDSRSYNEQFF.

This chain's CDR3 is CASSRLGDDQPQHF. The CDR3 coding sequence is TGTGCCAGCAGTAGGCTTGGGGATGATCAGCCCCAGCATTTT. This chain links TRBV6-5 with TRBJ1-5; the D is unclear. Germline V lookup: CDR1 MNHEY, CDR2 SVGAGI. The V and J ends lost 5 bases and 5 bases respectively, with 13 bases between them. There are 14 residues in the CDR3.

The gene calls are TRBV28 and TRBJ1-6; no reliable D call. Per the germline V gene, CDR1 is MDHEN and CDR2 is SYDVKM. V lost 7 bases, J lost 7 bases, and 20 bases lay in between. This CDR3 region has 16 residues. The DNA of the CDR3 is TGTGCCAGCATTAGAGGGTCCTCCCTGGGGAATTCACCCCTCCACTTT. Translating it yields CASIRGSSLGNSPLHF.

This clone was seen more than once but under ten times. V gene TRBV7-9 combines with J gene TRBJ2-7, with 8 bases aligning to TRBD2. V trimming: 4 bases; J trimming: 5 bases; junction bases outside the gene matches: 7. Germline V gene lookup returns CDR1 SEHNR and CDR2 FQNEAQ (reference sequence). CDR3 length equals 14 residues. The CDR3 sequence is CASSYATGGNEQYF. DNA of the CDR3: TGTGCCAGCAGCTATGCGACGGGAGGGAACGAGCAGTACTTC.

The chain employs TRBV6-5 and TRBJ2-2; D is possibly TRBD2 (7 bases). The CDR3 sequence is 13 residues long. Trimming cost V 6 bases and J 4 bases, with 9 bases left between them. CDR1 and CDR2 (germline): MNHEY, SVGAGI. CDR3: CASRRGGTGELFF. CDR3 bases: TGTGCCAGCAGAAGGGGGGGCACCGGGGAGCTGTTTTTT.

The chain combines TRBV9 with TRBJ1-1, with D possibly being TRBD1 (6 bases). Germline CDR1 SGDLS, CDR2 YYNGEE. V lost 4 bases, J lost 3 bases, and 13 bases lay in between. This CDR3 region has 14 residues. The CDR3 nucleotides are TGTGCCAGCAGCCTAGAAGGGGGGGACACTGAAGCTTTCTTT. It translates to CASSLEGGDTEAFF.

The genes are TRBV14 and TRBJ2-3, with D perhaps matching TRBD2 (5 bases). CDR3 length equals 15 residues. V lost 3 bases, J lost 2 bases, and 12 bases lay in between. Germline CDR1 is SGHDN and CDR2 is FVKESK. The CDR3 here is CASSHPGKFTDTQYF. The CDR3, as DNA: TGTGCCAGCAGCCACCCGGGAAAGTTCACAGATACGCAGTATTTT.

The CDR3 DNA is TGCGCCAGCAGCCAAAAAACCGGGACAGGGAAAACCTACGAGCAGTACTTC. Protein product: CASSQKTGTGKTYEQYF. The rearrangement joins TRBV4-1 to TRBJ2-7; 9 bases are shared with TRBD1. J gave up 2 bases and V 2 bases, and 10 bases lay outside the gene matches. The germline V gene encodes CDR1 MGHRA and CDR2 YSYEKL. The CDR3 sequence is 17 residues long.

The chain couples TRBV3-1 (or the pseudogene TRBV3-2) to TRBJ2-5; D is unclear. The CDR3 loop spans 13 amino acids. Trimming left V 2 bases short and J 4 bases short, with 8 bases between. The V gene's germline CDR1 is LGHDT and CDR2 YNNKEL (reference sequence). The CDR3 DNA reads TGTGCCAGCAGCCAAAGGGTATCAGAGACCCAGTACTTC. Residues: CASSQRVSETQYF.

CDR3 protein: CASQPGGGNNQPQHF. CDR3 coding DNA: TGCGCCAGTCAGCCCGGGGGCGGAAACAATCAGCCCCAGCATTTT. The V call is TRBV10-1, the J call TRBJ1-5; a possible D gene is TRBD1 (6 bases). Deletions cut 9 bases from V and 3 bases from J, with 18 bases between. Germline CDR1 is WNHNN and CDR2 is SYGVQD (reference sequence). The CDR3 loop spans 15 amino acids.

The CDR3 sequence: CSSRTVYNEQFF. The CDR3 region has the DNA TGCAGCTCCCGGACAGTCTACAATGAGCAGTTCTTC. This chain connects TRBV29-1 to TRBJ2-1, with a possible D match to TRBD1 (6 bases). Germline CDR1 is SQVTM and CDR2 is ANQGSEA. V was trimmed by 8 bases and J by 3 bases, leaving 11 bases between them. This CDR3 is built from 12 residues.

The rearrangement uses TRBV11-2 and TRBJ2-3; a possible D gene is TRBD2 (6 bases). CDR3 length: 18 amino acids. CDR1 is SGHAT, CDR2 FQNNGV, per germline. V was shortened by 1 base and J by 4 bases, with 21 bases between the two germline ends. The DNA for the CDR3 is TGTGCCAGCAGCTTAGGGACCCATTCTGCGGGGACCCCAGATACGCAGTATTTT. Residues: CASSLGTHSAGTPDTQYF. Filled out from reference TRBV11-2 and TRBJ2-3, the complete variable domain reads EAGVAQSPRYKIIEKRQSVAFWCNPISGHATLYWYQQILGQGPKLLIQFQNNGVVDDSQLPKDRFSAERLKGVDSTLKIQPAKLEDSAVYLCASSLGTHSAGTPDTQYFGPGTRLTVL.

CDR3 nucleotides: TGTGCCAGCAGCCCCCCCCCGCTAGCGGCCACCGGGGAGCTGTTTTTT. Protein: CASSPPPLAATGELFF. The V gene is TRBV9, the J gene TRBJ2-2, with 7 bases identical to TRBD2. The V gene end was trimmed by 4 bases and the J gene end by 4 bases; junction bases not matched to a gene: 10. This CDR3 is 16 amino acids long. CDR1 and CDR2 (germline): SGDLS, YYNGEE.

The chain uses TRBV29-1 and TRBJ2-1; D assignment may be TRBD1 or TRBD2 (5 bases each). V was shortened by 5 bases and J by 0 bases, with 23 bases between the two germline ends. This CDR3 is 18 amino acids long. Germline V gene lookup returns CDR1 SQVTM and CDR2 ANQGSEA. The chain's CDR3 is CSVFPGPRGPSSYNEQFF. For the CDR3, the DNA is TGCAGCGTTTTTCCGGGGCCTCGGGGCCCGAGCTCCTACAATGAGCAGTTCTTC.

In this sample, this clone turned up a few times. The chain recombines TRBV19 with TRBJ1-1; tentative D call: TRBD1 (6 bases). CDR3 length equals 14 residues. CDR1 LNHDA and CDR2 SQIVND come from the germline V gene (reference sequence). Trimming cost V 10 bases and J 0 bases, with 15 bases left between them. CDR3 in amino acids: CATGQGQLNTEAFF. The DNA of the CDR3 is TGTGCCACCGGCCAGGGGCAATTGAACACTGAAGCTTTCTTT.

The V and J genes are TRBV28 and TRBJ2-3; D may be TRBD2 (6 bases). Per the germline V gene, CDR1 is MDHEN and CDR2 is SYDVKM. The germline V and J ends were trimmed by 4 bases and 7 bases, with 18 bases remaining between them. The CDR3 totals 15 residues. The CDR3 region is CASSWRGRGMNTQYF. CDR3 in DNA: TGTGCCAGCAGTTGGCGGGGACGGGGCATGAATACGCAGTATTTT.

The chain uses TRBV27 and TRBJ1-5; 7 nucleotides agree with TRBD1. The CDR3 sequence is 14 residues long. The germline CDR1 and CDR2 sequences are MNHEY and SMNVEV (reference sequence). Unmatched junction bases numbered 9, after V lost 10 bases and J lost 3 bases. The chain's CDR3 is CANPSGQLNQPQHF. DNA for the CDR3: TGTGCCAACCCATCGGGACAGCTCAATCAGCCCCAGCATTTT.

The gene calls are TRBV5-1 and TRBJ2-1; D may match TRBD1 or TRBD2 (5 bases each). Germline CDR1 reads SGHRS; CDR2 reads YFSETQ. The V end was cut by 7 bases, the J end by 0 bases, with 17 bases between. The length of the CDR3 is 16 residues. The chain's CDR3 is CASARDGQISYNEQFF. CDR3 DNA: TGCGCCAGCGCCCGGGACGGCCAGATCTCCTACAATGAGCAGTTCTTC.

The chain carries TRBV4-1 and TRBJ1-3, with no clear D. CDR1 and CDR2 from the germline V gene are MGHRA and YSYEKL. V lost 0 bases, J lost 5 bases, and 14 bases lay in between. The CDR3 covers 16 residues. CDR3: CASSQEVLTGRNTIYF. CDR3 DNA sequence: TGCGCCAGCAGCCAAGAGGTCCTCACGGGTCGAAACACCATATATTTT.

The CDR3 DNA reads TGTGCCAGCCGCCTGGCAGGGTGGACTGAAGCTTTCTTT. Its translation is CASRLAGWTEAFF. The rearrangement links TRBV6-2 or TRBV6-3 to TRBJ1-1; TRBD1 is a possible D gene (5 bases). The CDR3 has 13 amino acids. Germline V gene sequence: CDR1 MNHEY, CDR2 SVGEGT. V lost 8 bases and J 5 bases, leaving 15 bases between the germline ends.